This T cell receptor (beta chain) was obtained from a study of blood T cell repertoires in COVID-19. About the research overall: COVID-19 samples collected from the United States, Italy and Spain covered acute and convalescent phases. PBMCs, B-cell-depleted T cells, or T cells provided the cDNA or gDNA that made up the material.

The CDR3 is made up of 14 amino acids. CDR1 is MNHEY and CDR2 is SVGAGI in the germline V gene. Unmatched junction bases numbered 5, after V lost 4 bases and J lost 6 bases. Libraries were prepared by immunoSEQ multiplex PCR; TCRdb keeps only in-frame clonotypes and omits some of them. This sample carries over 100,000 clones, roughly 90% of them seen once, and the ten largest clones take 15% to 20%. This clone was observed a single time. The chain combines TRBV6-5 with TRBJ2-3; 9 bases match TRBD1. The TCR originated in a human donor with acute or convalescent COVID-19. The donor label of this sample is uncertain. The sample taken for sequencing was peripheral blood. The CDR3 protein is CASSLQGARDTQYF. CDR3 in DNA: TGTGCCAGCAGTTTACAGGGGGCGCGGGATACGCAGTATTTT.